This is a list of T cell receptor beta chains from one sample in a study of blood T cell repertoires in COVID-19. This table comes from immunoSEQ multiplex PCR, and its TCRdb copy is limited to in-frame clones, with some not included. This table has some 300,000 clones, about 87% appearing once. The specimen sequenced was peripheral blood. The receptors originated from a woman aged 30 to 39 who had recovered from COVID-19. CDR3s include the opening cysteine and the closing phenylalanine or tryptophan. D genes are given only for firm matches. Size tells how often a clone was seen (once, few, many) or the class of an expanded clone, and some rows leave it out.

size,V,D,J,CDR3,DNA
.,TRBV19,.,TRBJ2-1,CASSIPGGQFF,TGTGCCAGTAGTATCCCCGGTGGGCAGTTCTTC
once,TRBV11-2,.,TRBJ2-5,CASSLTGTQYF,TGTGCCAGCAGCTTAACTGGGACCCAGTACTTC
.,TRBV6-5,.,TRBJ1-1,CASSYDDTNTEAFF,TGTGCCAGCAGTTACGACGACACGAACACTGAAGCTTTCTTT
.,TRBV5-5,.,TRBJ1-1,CASSLGIGGTEAFF,TGTGCCAGCAGCTTGGGGATAGGAGGCACTGAAGCTTTCTTT
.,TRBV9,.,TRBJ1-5,CASSLQGSNQPQHF,TGTGCCAGCAGCCTACAGGGTAGCAATCAGCCCCAGCATTTT
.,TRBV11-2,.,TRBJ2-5,CASTFLPRVEHIGETQYF,TGTGCCAGCACCTTTTTACCGCGGGTAGAGCACATAGGGGAGACCCAGTACTTC
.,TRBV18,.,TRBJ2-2,CASSLYGELFF,TGTGCCAGCTCACTCTACGGGGAGCTGTTTTTT
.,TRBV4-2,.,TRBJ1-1,CASSQGYNRGGVTEAFF,TGTGCCAGCAGCCAAGGGTATAATAGGGGTGGGGTCACTGAAGCTTTCTTT
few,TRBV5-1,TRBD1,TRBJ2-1,CASSGGTGDNEQFF,TGCGCCAGCAGCGGCGGGACAGGGGACAATGAGCAGTTCTTC
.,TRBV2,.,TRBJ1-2,CASSEGEDGYTF,TGTGCCAGCAGTGAAGGGGAGGATGGCTACACCTTC
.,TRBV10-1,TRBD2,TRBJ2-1,CASILSGGTYNEQFF,TGCGCCAGCATCCTTAGCGGGGGAACTTACAATGAGCAGTTCTTC
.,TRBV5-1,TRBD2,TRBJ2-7,CASSASSGSSYEQYF,TGCGCCAGCAGCGCCTCTAGCGGATCTTCCTACGAGCAGTACTTC
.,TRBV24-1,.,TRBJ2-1,CATSVAGASYNEQFF,TGTGCCACCAGTGTCGCGGGGGCCTCCTACAATGAGCAGTTCTTC
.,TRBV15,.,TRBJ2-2,CATSSRHQGTGELFF,TGTGCCACCAGCTCGCGACATCAGGGTACCGGGGAGCTGTTTTTT
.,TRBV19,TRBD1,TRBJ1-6,CASSSLGTGPTWNNSPLHF,TGTGCCAGTAGCTCGCTAGGGACAGGCCCTACCTGGAACAATTCACCCCTCCACTTT
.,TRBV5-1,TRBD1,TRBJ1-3,CASSFTGTGLGGNTIYF,TGCGCCAGCAGCTTCACCGGGACAGGGTTAGGCGGAAACACCATATATTTT
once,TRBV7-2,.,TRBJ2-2,CASSLGLNTGELFF,TGTGCCAGCAGCTTAGGGCTGAACACCGGGGAGCTGTTTTTT
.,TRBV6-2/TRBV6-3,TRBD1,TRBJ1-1,CASSRTGTANTEAFF,TGTGCCAGCAGTCGTACCGGGACAGCAAACACTGAAGCTTTCTTT
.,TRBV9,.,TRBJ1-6,CASSVAGNSYNSPLHF,TGTGCCAGCAGCGTAGCGGGGAACTCCTATAATTCACCCCTCCACTTT
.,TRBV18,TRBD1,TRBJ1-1,CASSRTGEISTEAFF,TGTGCCAGCTCGCGGACAGGGGAGATTAGCACTGAAGCTTTCTTT
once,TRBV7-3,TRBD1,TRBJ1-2,CASSLGTGVGYTF,TGTGCCAGCAGCCTAGGGACAGGGGTTGGCTACACCTTC